These T cell receptor beta chains were read from a single sample in a study of Graves' ophthalmopathy and Graves' hyperthyroidism. TCRdb used MiXCR to reprocess the multiplex PCR reads, holding one entry per CDR3 protein. The repertoire holds some 1.1 million distinct CDR3 sequences, with about 36% as singletons. Sequences were obtained from peripheral blood or thyroid tissue (not recorded which). The receptors were gathered from an adult man with Graves' hyperthyroidism. Both conserved end residues are part of each CDR3. The D gene is left open where the match is weak. Size values are once, few and many counts, or a class for expanded clones, and some rows have none.

D	size	V	J	DNA	CDR3
TRBD1	few	TRBV10-3	TRBJ1-1	TGTGCCATCAGTGAGGACAGGGGCGGCACTGAAGCTTTCTTT	CAISEDRGGTEAFF
.	.	TRBV10-3	TRBJ1-1	TGTGCCATCAGGGGTGACGGGGTGAACACTGAAGCTTTCTTT	CAIRGDGVNTEAFF
.	many	TRBV11-2	TRBJ2-7	TGTGCCAGCAGCTCGGGACTTTCGGAGGCCTACGAGCAGTACTTC	CASSSGLSEAYEQYF
.	many	TRBV5-8	TRBJ2-5	TGTGCCAGCAGCTTGTCCAGGGTAGGGGAAGAGACCCAGTACTTC	CASSLSRVGEETQYF
.	many	TRBV4-1	TRBJ1-1	TGCGCCAGCAGCCAAAGGGGGGGACATGACTACCTAGGTGAAGCTTTCTTT	CASSQRGGHDYLGEAFF
TRBD1	few	TRBV7-9	TRBJ2-5	TGTGCCAGCAGTTCTCGGACAGGCTACCAAGAGACCCAGTACTTC	CASSSRTGYQETQYF
.	.	TRBV7-9	TRBJ1-1	TGTGCCAGCAGCTTATCGGCGGGGGCACCTGAAGCTTTCTTT	CASSLSAGAPEAFF
TRBD2	.	TRBV5-1	TRBJ2-5	TGCGCCAGCAGCTTTGGACTAGCGGGCGGTAACCAAGAGACCCAGTACTTC	CASSFGLAGGNQETQYF
.	.	TRBV5-1	TRBJ1-2	TGCGCCAGCAGCTTGGTCGGGGAATACGGCTATGGCTACACCTTC	CASSLVGEYGYGYTF
.	many	TRBV12-3/TRBV12-4	TRBJ1-5	TGTGCCAGCAGTTCAGGGTTTAGCAATCAGCCCCAGCATTTT	CASSSGFSNQPQHF
.	.	TRBV28	TRBJ1-5	TGTGCCAGCAGTTCCCCGGACAGAAGTCATAGCAATCAGCCCCAGCATTTT	CASSSPDRSHSNQPQHF
.	.	TRBV10-2	TRBJ2-5	TGCGCCAGCAGTGAGAACACAATTAGCGGAGAGACCCAGTACTTC	CASSENTISGETQYF
.	few	TRBV30	TRBJ1-2	TGTGCCTGGAGTGTACTGAACAATGGCTACACCTTC	CAWSVLNNGYTF
.	.	TRBV2	TRBJ1-4	TGTGCCAGCAGCGAGGGACCGGTTGCGGGGGAAAAACTGTTTTTT	CASSEGPVAGEKLFF
TRBD1	.	TRBV2	TRBJ2-2	TGTGCCAGCACCCCGGGACAGGGTCGCACCGGGGAGCTGTTTTTT	CASTPGQGRTGELFF
TRBD1	many	TRBV7-8	TRBJ1-1	TGTGCCAGCGGCCGGGACAGGGTCGGGGCTGAAGCTTTCTTT	CASGRDRVGAEAFF
.	once	TRBV4-2	TRBJ1-6	TGTGCCAGCAGCCAAGTCACCGGACCCCTCCACTTT	CASSQVTGPLHF
TRBD1	.	TRBV9	TRBJ2-2	TGTGCCAGCAGTTTAGCGGACAGGGCCACCGGGGAGCTGTTTTTT	CASSLADRATGELFF
.	once	TRBV29-1	TRBJ1-1	TGCAGCGTTGTTGGGACTAGCGGGCGTGGGTATCGGTCTTTCTTT	CSVVGTSGRGYRSFF
.	.	TRBV6-2/TRBV6-3	TRBJ1-5	TGTGCCAGCAGTTACCTACTTGGGGGTACGAAGGAGCCCCAGCATTTT	CASSYLLGGTKEPQHF
.	.	TRBV12-3/TRBV12-4	TRBJ1-1	TGTGCCAGCAGTAGACAAGAGAACACTGGAGCTTTCTTT	CASSRQENTGAFF
TRBD1	few	TRBV20-1	TRBJ1-4	TGCAGTGCTAGAAAGACAGGGGGTGGGGTCGCGAAACTGTTTTTT	CSARKTGGGVAKLFF
.	many	TRBV29-1	TRBJ2-2	TGCAGCGTTCGCAGGGGTTGGACCGGGGAGCTGTTTTTT	CSVRRGWTGELFF
.	.	TRBV29-1	TRBJ1-1	TGTGCCTGGGGGCGAGGGGGAGACACTGAAGCTTTCTTT	CAWGRGGDTEAFF
TRBD1	.	TRBV19	TRBJ2-5	TGTGCCAGTAGTCCCTCGACAGGGCCCGAGACCCAGTACTTC	CASSPSTGPETQYF
.	many	TRBV11-2	TRBJ2-5	TGTGCCAGCAGCTTAGGCCAGCTCAGAGAGACCCAGTACTTC	CASSLGQLRETQYF
.	.	TRBV10-3	TRBJ1-1	TGTGCCAGCAGGTTTCAGGGGTTTACTGAAGCTTTCTTT	CASRFQGFTEAFF
.	many	TRBV25-1	TRBJ1-4	TGTGCCAGCGGTAATGAAAAACTGTTTTTT	CASGNEKLFF
.	many	TRBV25-1	TRBJ2-5	TGTGCCAGCGGAGGTGGGAACCAAGAGACCCAGTACTTC	CASGGGNQETQYF
.	many	TRBV19	TRBJ1-1	TGTGCCAGTACGGGCTTCAGGTCCCGAATGAACACTGAAGCTTTCTTT	CASTGFRSRMNTEAFF
.	.	TRBV20-1	TRBJ2-7	TGCAGTGCCCAGCCAGTAAATTGGGGGTACGAGCAGTACTTC	CSAQPVNWGYEQYF
TRBD1	many	TRBV7-9	TRBJ2-5	TGTGCCAGCAGCTTAGTAGGCCGGGACAGGGGGCAAGAGACCCAGTACTTC	CASSLVGRDRGQETQYF
TRBD2	.	TRBV7-2	TRBJ2-3	TGTGCCAGCAGCTTCACTAGCGGAGTCACAGATACGCAGTATTTT	CASSFTSGVTDTQYF
.	many	TRBV19	TRBJ2-2	TGTGCCAGTAGTCCTTCATTAAGGGGGGCCGGGGAGCTGTTTTTT	CASSPSLRGAGELFF
TRBD1	few	TRBV25-1	TRBJ2-7	TGTGCCAGCGTCCGGACAGGGCCCTACGAGCAGTACTTC	CASVRTGPYEQYF
.	many	TRBV20-1	TRBJ2-7	TGCAGTGCTAGAGATCTCTACAGGAGCTCCTACGAGCAGTACTTC	CSARDLYRSSYEQYF
TRBD1	many	TRBV7-8	TRBJ2-7	TGTGCCAGCAGCCTCGGACAGGGTGGTACCCACGAGCAGTACTTC	CASSLGQGGTHEQYF
.	many	TRBV6-6	TRBJ2-5	TGTGCCAGCAGTTACGGGCGGAGGGAGACCCAGTACTTC	CASSYGRRETQYF
TRBD2	.	TRBV4-3	TRBJ2-7	TGCGCCAGCAGCCAAGATATCGGACTAGCGGGAGTGGTAGAGCAGTACTTC	CASSQDIGLAGVVEQYF
.	many	TRBV6-5	TRBJ1-6	TGTGCCAGCAGTCGAATTCCGAAAAACTCACCCCTCCACTTT	CASSRIPKNSPLHF
.	.	TRBV6-4	TRBJ1-2	TGTGCCAGCACCCCAGACAGGAGCCATGGCTACACCTTC	CASTPDRSHGYTF